Below are 23 T cell receptor beta chains sequenced from a single sample in a study of patients and donors after allogeneic stem cell transplantation. Each CDR3 protein gets one entry after TCRdb re-called the RT-PCR reads with MiXCR. The sample has tens of thousands of distinct CDR3 sequences, about 5% seen once. The sequenced material came from blood, either unsorted or a sorted T cell fraction (not recorded which). The receptors originated from a human donor who was either an allogeneic HSCT recipient or a stem cell or donor lymphocyte infusion donor (not recorded which). It is not recorded whose cells these are; they may come from a transplant donor.

There are many counts of this clonotype. V gene TRBV15 combines with J gene TRBJ1-2; D perhaps matches TRBD1 (6 bases). V gave up 0 bases and J gave up 6 bases, with 14 bases separating them. CDR1 and CDR2 from the germline V gene are LNHNV and YYDKDF (reference sequence). CDR3 size: 15 residues. CDR3 residues: CATSREQGWGDGYTF. CDR3 DNA sequence: TGTGCCACCAGCAGAGAACAGGGATGGGGCGATGGCTACACCTTC. Full variable domain (outside the CDR3, taken from reference TRBV15 and TRBJ1-2): DAMVIQNPRYQVTQFGKPVTLSCSQTLNHNVMYWYQQKSSQAPKLLFHYYDKDFNNEADTPDNFQSRRPNTSFCFLDIRSPGLGDTAMYLCATSREQGWGDGYTFGSGTRLTVV.

This clonotype was counted many times. The V gene is TRBV7-6, the J gene TRBJ2-3; D gene uncertain. Trimming took 8 bases from V and 4 from J, leaving 13 bases between them. The CDR3 consists of 13 residues. CDR1 and CDR2 (germline): SGHVS, FNYEAQ. This CDR3 reads CASSLDRSDTQYF. The CDR3 DNA is TGTGCCAGCTCCTTAGACCGTTCAGATACGCAGTATTTT.

Many counts were recorded for this clonotype. CDR3 coding DNA: TGTGCCAGCAGTGGGCAGGGCAGGACAGATACGCAGTATTTT. Translation gives CASSGQGRTDTQYF. This rearrangement joins TRBV2 to TRBJ2-3; a weak D match, TRBD1 (5 bases). CDR1 and CDR2 (germline): SNHLY, FYNNEI. V was trimmed by 4 bases and J by 3 bases, leaving 11 bases between them. The CDR3 is 14 residues long. The entire variable domain, with the rest obtained from reference TRBV2 and TRBJ2-3, is as follows: EPEVTQTPSHQVTQMGQEVILRCVPISNHLYFYWYRQILGQKVEFLVSFYNNEISEKSEIFDDQFSVERPDGSNFTLKIRSTKLEDSAMYFCASSGQGRTDTQYFGPGTRLTVL.

This clonotype was recorded many times. V gene TRBV5-1 combines with J gene TRBJ1-3; D unresolved. V gave up 0 bases and J gave up 0 bases, with 10 bases separating them. Germline CDR1 SGHRS, CDR2 YFSETQ. The CDR3 runs 16 residues. CDR3 loop: CASSLDPFSSGNTIYF. CDR3 in DNA: TGCGCCAGCAGCTTGGACCCATTTTCCTCTGGAAACACCATATATTTT.

The genes are TRBV5-4 and TRBJ2-3; D possibly matches TRBD1 or TRBD2 (6 bases each). V dropped 4 bases and J dropped 0 bases, with 15 bases sitting between them. The CDR3 loop spans 16 amino acids. The germline V gene has CDR1 SGHNT and CDR2 YYREEE (reference sequence). Here the CDR3 reads CASSPVAGHSTDTQYF. In nucleotides, the CDR3 is TGTGCCAGCAGCCCGGTGGCGGGACACAGCACAGATACGCAGTATTTT.

The chain employs TRBV5-1 and TRBJ1-1, with D possibly being TRBD1 (6 bases). The germline CDR1 and CDR2 sequences are SGHRS and YFSETQ. Trimming shortened V by 4 bases and J by 6 bases, and 13 bases separated the two germline ends. CDR3 length: 13 amino acids. The CDR3: CASSPHEGAEAFF. Here the CDR3 DNA reads TGCGCCAGCAGCCCGCATGAGGGGGCTGAAGCTTTCTTT.

V is TRBV20-1 and J is TRBJ2-2; D perhaps matches TRBD2 (6 bases). Germline CDR1 and CDR2: DFQATT and SNEGSKA (reference sequence). The V end lost 3 bases, the J end lost 2 bases, and 16 bases lay between the germline ends. The CDR3 is made up of 16 amino acids. The CDR3 is CSASGGRRANTGELFF. The DNA for the CDR3 is TGCAGTGCTAGTGGGGGACGGAGGGCAAACACCGGGGAGCTGTTTTTT.

This clonotype was seen repeatedly, ten times or more. The chain is built from TRBV19 and TRBJ2-7; 7 bases align to TRBD1. The CDR3 has 14 residues. Germline lookup yields CDR1 LNHDA and CDR2 SQIVND (reference sequence). V was clipped by 3 bases and J by 2 bases; unmatched bases: 4. The chain's CDR3 is CASSIRGQTYEQYF. DNA of the CDR3: TGTGCCAGTAGTATTAGGGGACAGACCTACGAGCAGTACTTC.

Many counts were recorded for this clonotype. This chain links TRBV5-1 with TRBJ1-1; D might be TRBD1 (6 bases). Germline V gene sequence: CDR1 SGHRS, CDR2 YFSETQ. Between the trimmed V and J ends, which lost 0 bases and 7 bases, there was a span of 13 bases. CDR3 size: 14 residues. This chain's CDR3 is CASSLGGAGSEAFF. The CDR3 DNA follows: TGCGCCAGCAGCTTGGGGGGGGCGGGGAGTGAAGCTTTCTTT.

This clonotype was seen at least ten times. The chain carries TRBV7-8 and TRBJ2-2; D remains unclear. CDR3 length equals 16 residues. V was cut by 7 bases and J by 2 bases, with 17 bases left in between. In germline, CDR1 is SGHVS, CDR2 FQNEAQ. This CDR3 is CASIISWSENTGELFF. CDR3 DNA: TGTGCCAGCATTATCTCCTGGAGCGAAAACACCGGGGAGCTGTTTTTT.

This clonotype appeared a few times. The CDR3 loop is CASSPGGMNTGELFF. The CDR3 DNA follows: TGTGCCAGCAGCCCCGGGGGAATGAACACCGGGGAGCTGTTTTTT. The chain has TRBV5-8 and TRBJ2-2; D is perhaps TRBD2 (6 bases). The germline V and J ends were trimmed by 4 bases and 1 base, with 11 bases remaining between them. CDR1 SGHTS and CDR2 YDEGEE come from the germline V gene. This CDR3 is 15 amino acids long.

This clonotype was found many times. The chain is built from TRBV20-1 and TRBJ2-7, with 7 bases lining up with TRBD1. V lost 5 bases and J lost 1; bases outside the gene matches: 8. Germline CDR1 reads DFQATT; CDR2 reads SNEGSKA (reference sequence). The CDR3 runs to 14 residues. The CDR3 is CSASGTVTSYEQYF. The CDR3 DNA is TGCAGTGCTTCCGGGACAGTGACTTCCTACGAGCAGTACTTC.

Ten or more counts support this clonotype. The chain joins TRBV20-1 to TRBJ2-1; 11 bases align to TRBD2. With 5 bases clipped from V and 6 bases from J, the junction kept 9 bases outside the gene matches. Germline V gives CDR1 DFQATT, CDR2 SNEGSKA (reference sequence). CDR3 length equals 15 residues. The CDR3 nucleotides are TGCAGTGCTCCTTCTCTAGCGGGAGGCTTCAATGAGCAGTTCTTC. It codes for CSAPSLAGGFNEQFF.

This clonotype was seen ten or more times. The rearrangement links TRBV27 to TRBJ2-3; no clear D gene. Germline V gene data show CDR1 as MNHEY and CDR2 as SMNVEV (reference sequence). V was trimmed by 5 bases and J by 5 bases, leaving 11 bases between them. This CDR3 region has 13 residues. The CDR3 DNA reads as TGTGCCAGCAGTCACGGAAAGCTAGATACGCAGTATTTT. Residues: CASSHGKLDTQYF.

This clonotype is medium-sized in the sample. The CDR3: CASSVDPSSYEQYF. Here the CDR3 DNA reads TGTGCCAGCAGCGTAGATCCGTCCTCCTACGAGCAGTACTTC. This chain joins TRBV9 and TRBJ2-7; D gene uncertain. The CDR3 is made up of 14 amino acids. V was shortened by 0 bases and J by 0 bases, with 7 bases between the two germline ends. Germline V gene sequence: CDR1 SGDLS, CDR2 YYNGEE.

This clonotype came up many times. DNA for the CDR3: TGTGCCAGCCAGACAGTCATGAACACTGAAGCTTTCTTT. Encoded protein: CASQTVMNTEAFF. This rearrangement joins TRBV2 to TRBJ1-1; the D gene is possibly TRBD1 (5 bases). V was clipped by 8 bases and J by 0 bases, with 10 bases between them. Germline V gives CDR1 SNHLY, CDR2 FYNNEI. The CDR3 is 13 residues long.

This clonotype has only a few counts. J is TRBJ2-7 and V is TRBV29-1; tentative D call: TRBD1 (6 bases). V was shortened by 6 bases and J by 3 bases, with 15 bases between the two germline ends. This CDR3 has 13 amino acids. Germline CDR1 SQVTM, CDR2 ANQGSEA. The CDR3 is CSVVQGPGYEQYF. The CDR3 nucleotides are TGCAGCGTCGTTCAGGGGCCGGGCTACGAGCAGTACTTC.

Many counts were recorded for this clonotype. The rearrangement uses TRBV6-2 or TRBV6-3 and TRBJ2-3; D possibly corresponds to TRBD2 (6 bases). The V gene lost 10 bases and the J gene lost 1 base, with 15 bases spanning the gap. CDR1 and CDR2 from the germline V gene are MNHEY and SVGEGT. The CDR3 length is 14 residues. CDR3 residues: CAIGEGTGTDTQYF. Written as DNA, the CDR3 is TGTGCCATTGGGGAAGGGACTGGCACAGATACGCAGTATTTT.

This clonotype was recorded at least ten times. The V gene is TRBV12-3 or TRBV12-4, the J gene TRBJ1-1; the D gene is possibly TRBD1 (6 bases). The V end was cut by 5 bases, the J end by 11 bases, with 12 bases between. This CDR3 is 11 amino acids long. CDR3 sequence (DNA): TGTGCCAGCAGTCGGGGGCGCAGGGCTTTCTTT. Translating it yields CASSRGRRAFF.

This clonotype was seen many times. J is TRBJ2-1 and V is TRBV11-2, with D unclear. This CDR3 is built from 13 residues. Trimming took 4 bases from V and 9 from J, leaving 13 bases between them. The V gene's germline CDR1 is SGHAT and CDR2 FQNNGV. DNA for the CDR3: TGTGCCAGCAGCTCATCATCCTCGGTTGAGCAGTTCTTC. Translating it yields CASSSSSSVEQFF.

The rearrangement links TRBV15 to TRBJ1-5, with a possible D match to TRBD1 (6 bases). Per germline, CDR1 LNHNV and CDR2 YYDKDF (reference sequence). The CDR3 has 16 amino acids. V was trimmed by 4 bases and J by 4 bases, leaving 17 bases between them. The CDR3 region is CATSIKLGQINQPQHF. CDR3 DNA sequence: TGTGCCACCAGCATAAAATTAGGACAGATAAATCAGCCCCAGCATTTT.

This clonotype was seen many times. CDR3 DNA sequence: TGTGCCAGCAGCTTAGTCACTAGCTACTACGAGCAGTACTTC. Amino acids: CASSLVTSYYEQYF. This rearrangement joins TRBV7-2 to TRBJ2-7; tentatively, D is TRBD2 (6 bases). Germline V gene data show CDR1 as SGHTA and CDR2 as FQGNSA. The CDR3 covers 14 residues. Trimming removed 1 base from V and 3 bases from J, with 10 bases in between.

Ten or more counts support this clonotype. The chain joins TRBV5-1 to TRBJ1-6, with TRBD1 identical over 9 bases. The CDR3 covers 17 residues. V trimming: 5 bases; J trimming: 6 bases; junction bases outside the gene matches: 12. CDR1 is SGHRS and CDR2 is YFSETQ in the germline V gene. CDR3 loop: CASRETYRGLRNSPLHF. As DNA, the CDR3 is TGCGCCAGCAGGGAGACCTACAGGGGGCTTCGTAATTCACCCCTCCACTTT.